This T cell receptor (beta chain) was captured in a study of cytomegalovirus exposure and HLA in healthy donors. V lost 0 bases to trimming and J lost 4 bases; unmatched junction nucleotides: 7. The germline V gene encodes CDR1 MGHRA and CDR2 YSYEKL. This CDR3 spans 17 amino acids. PCR used 60 Vbeta primers and 13 Jbeta primers. TCRdb's table, derived via immunoSEQ multiplex PCR, lists solely in-frame clones and lacks some. The table records some 110,000 clones, roughly 75% of them present only once. Study results and limitations: In terms of immune exposure information, only CMV serostatus was available. In a later analysis, TCR beta V- and J-gene trimming showed a link to a missense DCLRE1C variant.

This clone was counted once. Its target is not known. What was sequenced was PBMCs. This receptor was identified in a woman in her thirties or forties in good health and CMV-seronegative. V gene TRBV4-1 combines with J gene TRBJ2-1; 9 nucleotides line up with TRBD2. The CDR3, as DNA: TGCGCCAGCAGCCAAGAAGGAGCGACTAGCGGTTACAATGAGCAGTTCTTC. It specifies CASSQEGATSGYNEQFF.